The 7 T cell receptor beta chains given below trace back to one sample, sequenced in a study of human T cells and chemical hapten exposure. Specified time point: patch test 3, about 24 weeks after DPC sensitization. Regarding treatment: therapeutic diphenylcyclopropenone sensitization with weekly scalp DPC. A single record per CDR3 protein comes from TCRdb applying MiXCR to the RACE reads. This sample has approximately 86,000 distinct CDR3 sequences, with about 11% found just once. Sequences were derived from whole blood, sampled in connection with sensitization to the hapten diphenylcyclopropenone (DPC). Every receptor here comes from a woman in her twenties or thirties with alopecia areata. Some clones in this sample may be carry-over from other donors' samples.

The chain uses TRBV18 and TRBJ2-1; 14 nucleotides match TRBD2. CDR1 KGHSH and CDR2 LQKENI come from the germline V gene. CDR3 length equals 18 residues. Trimming at V came to 6 bases and at J to 7 bases, leaving 14 bases not matched to a gene. The CDR3: CASSRLQTSGRAENEQFF. The CDR3, as DNA: TGTGCCAGCTCTCGTCTCCAGACTAGCGGGAGGGCCGAGAATGAGCAGTTCTTC.

This clonotype has a count of ten or more. This sequence joins TRBV20-1 and TRBJ1-1; D gene uncertain. The CDR3 is 14 amino acids. V gave up 0 bases and J gave up 8 bases, with 16 bases separating them. In germline, CDR1 is DFQATT, CDR2 SNEGSKA (reference sequence). The CDR3 DNA reads TGCAGTGCTAGAGATCACAGCAGCCCCTCCGAAGCTTTCTTT. This translates into CSARDHSSPSEAFF.

This sequence joins TRBV6-4 and TRBJ1-1, with D uncertain. The CDR3 contains 14 residues. V lost 3 bases and J 4 bases, leaving 12 bases between the germline ends. CDR1 and CDR2 (germline): MRHNA, SNTAGT. The CDR3 sequence is CASSDQAESTEAFF. The DNA of the CDR3 is TGTGCCAGCAGTGATCAGGCAGAGAGCACTGAAGCTTTCTTT.

This clonotype showed up just a few times. The chain carries TRBV6-5 and TRBJ2-2; 8 bases are shared with TRBD2. The germline V gene encodes CDR1 MNHEY and CDR2 SVGAGI. The V gene end was trimmed by 10 bases and the J gene end by 5 bases; junction bases not matched to a gene: 12. The CDR3 has 15 residues. The CDR3, as DNA: TGTGCCACGAAGCCGGGGGGGGCTCAGACCGGGGAGCTGTTTTTT. Its translation is CATKPGGAQTGELFF.

The genes are TRBV12-3 or TRBV12-4 and TRBJ2-5; 8 positions match TRBD1. The CDR3 extends over 14 amino acids. V shed 5 bases, J shed 4 bases, and the junction held 6 bases outside the gene matches. The DNA for the CDR3 is TGTGCCAGCAGTATTACAGGGGGTCTAGAGACCCAGTACTTC. It specifies CASSITGGLETQYF.

As concerns this clonotype: A read error may be the cause here, since a much bigger clone is one base away. This chain connects TRBV18 to TRBJ2-3; maybe TRBD2 (5 bases). Germline CDR1 reads KGHSH; CDR2 reads LQKENI. CDR3 length equals 15 residues. The germline V and J ends were trimmed by 2 bases and 2 bases, with 11 bases remaining between them. DNA for the CDR3: TGTGCCAGCTCACCAGTCGGGATGTACACAGATACGCAGTATTTT. This encodes CASSPVGMYTDTQYF.

This clonotype has a count of ten or more. The V gene is TRBV12-3 or TRBV12-4, the J gene TRBJ1-1; 9 nucleotides align to TRBD1. V shed 5 bases and J 1 base; nucleotides not matched to a gene: 2. The CDR3 runs to 14 residues. CDR3 DNA sequence: TGTGCCAGCAGTACGGACAGGGGGAACACTGAAGCTTTCTTT. As protein: CASSTDRGNTEAFF.